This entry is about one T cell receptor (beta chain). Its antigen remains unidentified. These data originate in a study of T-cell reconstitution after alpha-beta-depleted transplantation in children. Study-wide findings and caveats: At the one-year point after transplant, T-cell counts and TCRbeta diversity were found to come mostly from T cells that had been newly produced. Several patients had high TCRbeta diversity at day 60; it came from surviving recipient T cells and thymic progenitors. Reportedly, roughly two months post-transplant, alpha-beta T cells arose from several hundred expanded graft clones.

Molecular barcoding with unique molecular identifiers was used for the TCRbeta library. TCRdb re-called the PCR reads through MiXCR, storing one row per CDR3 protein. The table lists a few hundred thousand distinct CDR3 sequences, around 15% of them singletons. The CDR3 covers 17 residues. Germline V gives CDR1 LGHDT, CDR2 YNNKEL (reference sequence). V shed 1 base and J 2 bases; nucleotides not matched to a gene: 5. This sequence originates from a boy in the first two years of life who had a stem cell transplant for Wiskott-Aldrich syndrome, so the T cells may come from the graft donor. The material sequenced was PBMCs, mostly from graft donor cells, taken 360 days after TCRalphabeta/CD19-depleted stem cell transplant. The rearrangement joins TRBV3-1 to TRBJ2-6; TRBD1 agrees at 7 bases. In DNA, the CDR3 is TGTGCCAGCAGCCAAGGGGGACAGCCAGCTGGGGCCAACGTCCTGACTTTC. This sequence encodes CASSQGGQPAGANVLTF. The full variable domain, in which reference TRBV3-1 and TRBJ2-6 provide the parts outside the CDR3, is DTAVSQTPKYLVTQMGNDKSIKCEQNLGHDTMYWYKQDSKKFLKIMFSYNNKELIINETVPNRFSPKSPDKAHLNLHINSLELGDSAVYFCASSQGGQPAGANVLTFGAGSRLTVL.